These 8 T cell receptor beta chains came from one sample sequenced in a study of follicular helper T cells after annual influenza vaccination. Method: immunoSEQ multiplex PCR; TCRdb's copy keeps in-frame clones and lacks some. The table shows around 25,000 clones, with more than 80% occurring only once. Time point defined: 2014-2015 season, pre-vaccination. Sequenced here: CXCR5+ CD38- circulating T follicular helper cells from blood, sampled on the day of influenza vaccination. Described subset: circulating Tfh, non-naive CD4+CXCR5+PD-1+ (ICOS+CD38+ or ICOS-CD38-). These receptors came from an adult who received the influenza vaccine.

The rearrangement joins TRBV5-6 to TRBJ1-1; 9 bases map to TRBD1. With 5 bases clipped from V and 5 bases from J, the junction kept 10 bases outside the gene matches. The CDR3 has 15 amino acids. In germline, CDR1 is SGHDT, CDR2 YYEEEE. CDR3 coding DNA: TGTGCCAGCAGTTTTAAAGACAGGGGGTATACTGAAGCTTTCTTT. Protein product: CASSFKDRGYTEAFF.

This clone was found once. Additional DNA sequences in this sample encode the identical CDR3. The rearrangement links TRBV5-1 to TRBJ1-5, with D perhaps matching TRBD1 (5 bases). CDR1 is SGHRS, CDR2 YFSETQ, per germline. V lost 0 bases, J lost 2 bases, and 6 bases lay in between. The CDR3 spans 14 residues. CDR3 coding DNA: TGCGCCAGCAGCTTGGAAGGGGGCAATCAGCCCCAGCATTTT. Its translation: CASSLEGGNQPQHF.

This chain links TRBV5-1 with TRBJ2-2, with TRBD2 as a possible D gene (6 bases). This CDR3 spans 17 amino acids. Germline V lookup: CDR1 SGHRS, CDR2 YFSETQ. V lost 2 bases and J 4 bases, leaving 18 bases between the germline ends. As DNA, the CDR3 is TGCGCCAGCAGCTTTGTCTCCGGGGGTGGCGGCACCGGGGAGCTGTTTTTT. Its protein is CASSFVSGGGGTGELFF.

The chain is built from TRBV5-5 and TRBJ1-1; a weak D match, TRBD1 (6 bases). This CDR3 spans 13 amino acids. Trimming stripped 2 bases from V and 5 bases from J, with 10 bases between. Germline V gene lookup returns CDR1 SGHKS and CDR2 YYEKEE (reference sequence). The CDR3 sequence: CASSFNRDTEAFF. The CDR3 DNA follows: TGTGCCAGCAGCTTTAACAGGGATACTGAAGCTTTCTTT.

The rearrangement joins TRBV4-1 to TRBJ2-5, with a weak D call TRBD1 (6 bases). Germline CDR1 MGHRA, CDR2 YSYEKL. The V end was cut by 1 base, the J end by 5 bases, with 17 bases between. This CDR3 has 16 amino acids. The CDR3 DNA follows: TGCGCCAGCAGCCAAGTAGGGCCAGGGGTGAAGGAGACCCAGTACTTC. Translated: CASSQVGPGVKETQYF.

This CDR3 reads CASSLSAGGGNEQFF. DNA for the CDR3: TGTGCCAGCAGCTTATCCGCGGGAGGTGGGAATGAGCAGTTCTTC. The chain carries TRBV7-9 and TRBJ2-1; 8 bases line up with TRBD2. The CDR3 is 15 amino acids. CDR1 is SEHNR and CDR2 is FQNEAQ in the germline V gene (reference sequence). The V segment lost 2 bases and the J segment 7 bases; nucleotides outside the gene matches: 7.

The rearrangement links TRBV7-9 to TRBJ2-7; D ambiguous. Germline V gives CDR1 SEHNR, CDR2 FQNEAQ (reference sequence). The CDR3 runs to 12 residues. The V end was cut by 5 bases, the J end by 2 bases, with 7 bases between. The chain's CDR3 is CASSTSTYEQYF. CDR3 nucleotide sequence: TGTGCCAGCAGCACCAGTACCTACGAGCAGTACTTC.

The chain links TRBV6-1 to TRBJ2-3; perhaps TRBD2 as D (5 bases). Trimming left V 5 bases short and J 3 bases short, with 15 bases between. CDR3 size: 15 residues. The V gene's germline CDR1 is MNHNS and CDR2 SASEGT. CDR3 bases: TGTGCCAGCAGTCGCCCTCGGGGTAAGACAGATACGCAGTATTTT. It specifies CASSRPRGKTDTQYF.